This T cell receptor (beta chain) derives from a study of blood T cells in healthy people across ages (dated by TCRdb to between 2014 and 2017). General notes on the study: In model experiments, template switching captured about one uniquely barcoded TCR beta cDNA molecule for every two T cells. Using deep sequencing normalized with unique cDNA molecular identifiers, the study measured how TCR beta repertoire diversity changes with age. For two donors (one aged 18 to 30 and one aged 80 or older), the study analyzed two additional independent replicas of 1 million unique cDNA reads from the same blood draw. Donors were grouped into four age groups: young (average 16 years), middle-aged (39), aged (around 60) and long-lived (roughly 80). To avoid experimental bias, donors of different ages were randomly spread across the sequencing lanes. Results the study describes overall, beyond this receptor: As age increased, observed TCR beta diversity per million T cells dropped in a roughly linear way, and a significant reduction was already evident by age 40. There was a strong correlation between observed TCR beta diversity and the percentage of naive T cells measured by flow cytometry. Donor CMV infection status was unknown, potentially confounding age-related changes in expanded clonotypes. Compared with the aged group, the long-lived group had more naive CD4+ T cells, fewer expanded clones and increased TCR diversity, a pattern suggesting age selection. Estimates of total diversity from one million sequenced T cells were regarded as lower bounds and underestimates. Because profiling used bulk unsorted PBMCs, naive and antigen-experienced compartments could not be compared conclusively.

The donors were about 40 Caucasian individuals from Russia, aged roughly 6 to 100 years, who were systemically healthy. Each donor gave approximately 9.3 milliliters of peripheral blood, collected into EDTA-treated Vacutainer tubes. Ficoll-Paque density-gradient centrifugation was used to isolate PBMCs, with at least 7 million per sample. Trizol reagent was used to extract total RNA from the PBMCs, yielding at least 6 micrograms per sample. For every donor, flow cytometry on a PBMC aliquot measured the percentage of naive CD45RAhigh/CD27high T cells. This clonotype was counted only a few times. It lacks a known antigen. Base-call qualities are not available, and no considerably larger clone is one nucleotide away. Receptor libraries were prepared by 5' RACE. For sequencing, an Illumina HiSeq 2500 was employed. A second about 7 to 11 cycle PCR used a sample-barcoded 5' primer and a J-beta primer mix. Each TCR beta cDNA molecule received a unique molecular identifier from a template-switch 5' adaptor carrying 12 random nucleotides. Each sample yielded at least 2.5 million CDR3-containing paired-end reads. First-strand cDNA synthesis was performed from all RNA using the Mint cDNA synthesis kit, with priming by a TRBC-specific oligonucleotide. After uracil-DNA glycosylase treatment, a first 18-cycle PCR used universal primers M1SS and BC2_uni_R on all cDNA. The authors' analysis ran thus. Each sample was normalized by randomly selecting 1 million high-quality reads, each carrying a distinct molecular identifier. Instead of being binned into consensus sequences, reads that shared molecular identifiers were thrown out. MiTCR, run with a Q25 quality threshold and the strictest error-elimination algorithm, handled CDR3 identification, clonotype clustering and error correction. A nonparametric unseen species model with Euler transformation was used to estimate a lower bound on total TCR beta diversity. TCRdb trimmed the raw reads at Q25, called clones with MiXCR and kept productive beta chains. When rows share a CDR3 protein, they turn into one entry using the most common DNA and genes. These V and J calls rely on TCRdb rather than the paper's analysis. This sample lists some 1.7 million distinct CDR3 sequences; under 30% were detected once. The ten largest clones take up 7.7% of the sample.

Trimming takes 0 bases from V and 0 bases from J, and the germline ends sit 13 bases apart. Taken from the germline V gene, the CDR1 and CDR2 loops are SGDLS and YYNGEE. Its CDR3 holds 16 amino acids, cysteine through phenylalanine. Only the CDR3 part of the read is kept: 48 bases, read in frame from the first base. The chain couples TRBV9 to TRBJ2-7; the D region possibly corresponds to TRBD2 (6 bases align). The sequence came from a woman aged 25 to 39 in good health. The specimen was blood. CDR3 protein: CASSVGGSGSSYEQYF. The base sequence is TGTGCCAGCAGCGTAGGCGGTAGCGGAAGCTCCTACGAGCAGTACTTC.